This is a list of T cell receptor beta chains from one sample in a study of OX40 agonist ivuxolimab in advanced cancers. The protocol was immunoSEQ multiplex PCR, while the TCRdb copy is restricted to in-frame clones and leaves out a portion. The data contain around 60,000 clones, approximately 91% of them seen just once; the ten biggest clones take up 20% to 30%. This specimen consisted of CD4+ or CD8+ T cells sorted from blood, obtained in a trial of the OX40 agonist ivuxolimab. The receptor source for this set is an adult with an advanced solid tumor such as melanoma, head and neck, liver or kidney cancer. The CDR3 runs from the conserved cysteine through the conserved F or W. Each record gives: clone size, D gene, V gene, J gene, CDR3 DNA, CDR3 protein. A D gene is named only where the DNA matches it firmly. The size entry is marked missing in some rows and otherwise reads once, few, many or a size class.

.	TRBD2	TRBV4-2	TRBJ2-3	TGTGCCAGCAACCCACAAGCTAGCGGGTCTAGCACAGATACGCAGTATTTT	CASNPQASGSSTDTQYF
.	TRBD2	TRBV10-1	TRBJ2-7	TGCGCCAGCAGTGTCGGACTAGCGGGATGGGGCGAGCAGTACTTC	CASSVGLAGWGEQYF
.	TRBD2	TRBV27	TRBJ2-4	TGTGCCAGCAGTTTTGGACTAGAAAACATTCAGTACTTC	CASSFGLENIQYF
.	.	TRBV4-1	TRBJ2-3	TGCGCCAGCAGCTTAACGGGGTCAGATACGCAGTATTTT	CASSLTGSDTQYF
.	.	TRBV30	TRBJ2-7	TGTGCCTGGAGTGTATCCGAATTCTACGAGCAGTACTTC	CAWSVSEFYEQYF
.	TRBD1	TRBV19	TRBJ2-7	TGTGCCAGTAGTATAGGCCTAGGACAGGTCTACGAGCAGTACTTC	CASSIGLGQVYEQYF
.	TRBD1	TRBV4-1	TRBJ2-7	TGCGCCAGCACCGGAACAGGGGGGACAGGAGAGCAGTACTTC	CASTGTGGTGEQYF
.	.	TRBV27	TRBJ2-3	TGTGCCAGCAGGTCGGGTTTAGGGGGCACAGATACGCAGTATTTT	CASRSGLGGTDTQYF
.	.	TRBV19	TRBJ2-7	TGTGCCAGTAGTATATATGGGGGCTACGAGCAGTACTTC	CASSIYGGYEQYF
once	TRBD2	TRBV29-1	TRBJ2-1	TGCAGCGTTGAAGATCCGTACCGTTTACTAGCGGGAGGGAGTAATGAGCAGTTCTTC	CSVEDPYRLLAGGSNEQFF
once	.	TRBV28	TRBJ2-4	TGTGCCAGCAGTTTAGGGGTTGGGTCCGCCAAAAACATTCAGTACTTC	CASSLGVGSAKNIQYF
once	.	TRBV30	TRBJ2-7	TGTGCCTGGAGCCCTGGAGTCTCCTACGAGCAGTACTTC	CAWSPGVSYEQYF
.	.	TRBV5-5	TRBJ2-1	TGTGCCAGCAGCTGGGGGGCAAACAATGAGCAGTTCTTC	CASSWGANNEQFF
.	.	TRBV27	TRBJ2-1	TGTGCCAGCAGTTTAAAACTAGGGATTCCCGAGCAGTTCTTC	CASSLKLGIPEQFF
.	.	TRBV19	TRBJ2-1	TGTGCCAGTAGTAGAGAGGGACATCCCAATGAGCAGTTCTTC	CASSREGHPNEQFF
.	TRBD1	TRBV9	TRBJ2-1	TGTGCCAGCAGCCTCCCCCGGGACAGGGACAACAATGAGCAGTTCTTC	CASSLPRDRDNNEQFF
.	.	TRBV19	TRBJ1-1	TGTGCCAGTAGTATCGGGACCGTTGAAGCTTTCTTT	CASSIGTVEAFF
once	.	TRBV7-9	TRBJ1-2	TGTGCCAGCAGCTCCGTATATGGGGACCTCATCATCTATGGCTACACCTTC	CASSSVYGDLIIYGYTF
.	TRBD1	TRBV28	TRBJ2-4	TGTGCCAGCAGTTATCTACAGGGGGCAAACATTCAGTACTTC	CASSYLQGANIQYF
.	TRBD2	TRBV30	TRBJ2-7	TGTGCCTGGGCGGGGACTAGCGGAACCCTCCACGAGCAGTACTTC	CAWAGTSGTLHEQYF
.	.	TRBV7-2	TRBJ1-2	TGTGCCAGCAGCTCCCTTGGGCAGGGATTTGACTATGGCTACACCTTC	CASSSLGQGFDYGYTF
.	.	TRBV25-1	TRBJ2-7	TGTGCCAGCAGTGAAGGCGGAGCCCTCTACGAGCAGTACTTC	CASSEGGALYEQYF
.	.	TRBV4-1	TRBJ2-2	TGCGCCAGCAGCCAAGAAGCTGGGAACACCGGGGAGCTGTTTTTT	CASSQEAGNTGELFF
.	.	TRBV28	TRBJ2-7	TGTGCCAGCAGTCAAGGGGGAAACCCCTACATATACGAGCAGTACTTC	CASSQGGNPYIYEQYF
.	TRBD2	TRBV19	TRBJ2-3	TGTGCCAGTAGTGTCACTAGCGGGACAACAGATACGCAGTATTTT	CASSVTSGTTDTQYF
.	TRBD1	TRBV6-1	TRBJ1-5	TGTGCCAGCAGTGGATCCAGACAGGGGCTTAATCAGCCCCAGCATTTT	CASSGSRQGLNQPQHF
once	.	TRBV19	TRBJ1-1	TGTGCCAGTAGTATAGGAGGGGGCACTGAAGCTTTCTTT	CASSIGGGTEAFF
.	.	TRBV29-1	TRBJ1-2	TGCAGCGCCACACAAGATAACTATGGCTACACCTTC	CSATQDNYGYTF